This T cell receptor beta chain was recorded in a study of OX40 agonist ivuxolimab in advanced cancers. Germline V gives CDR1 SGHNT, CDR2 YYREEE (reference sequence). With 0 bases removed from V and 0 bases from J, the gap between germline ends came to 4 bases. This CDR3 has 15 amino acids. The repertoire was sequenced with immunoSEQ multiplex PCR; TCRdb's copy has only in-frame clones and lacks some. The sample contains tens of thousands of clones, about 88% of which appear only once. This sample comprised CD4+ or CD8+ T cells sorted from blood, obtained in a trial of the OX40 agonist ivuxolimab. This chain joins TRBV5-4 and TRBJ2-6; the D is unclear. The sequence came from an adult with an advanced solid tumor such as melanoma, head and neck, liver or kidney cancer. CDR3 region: CASSLGYSGANVLTF. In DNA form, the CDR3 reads TGTGCCAGCAGCTTGGGGTACTCTGGGGCCAACGTCCTGACTTTC.